The 28 T cell receptor beta chains below come from one sample, sequenced in a study of vaccination and CD4 T cells after COVID-19. The antigens of these receptors remain unknown. Treatment noted: roughly ten-day PBMC culture with coronavirus spike peptide pools or control peptides (ViraFEST assay). Cultured CD4+ T-cell DNA underwent Oncomine TCR Beta short-read sequencing. TCRdb re-analysed the PCR reads in MiXCR, keeping a single row per CDR3 protein. The table shows approximately 6,400 distinct CDR3 sequences, with about 76% occurring only once. Material for sequencing was CD4+ T cells from blood, cultured in vitro. The receptor set was obtained from a human donor who had recovered from COVID-19.

The chain links TRBV19 to TRBJ2-1; D is possibly TRBD2 (5 bases). There are 12 residues in the CDR3. Trimming pared 8 bases from V and 12 bases from J, leaving 17 bases between. In germline, CDR1 is LNHDA, CDR2 SQIVND (reference sequence). CDR3: CASSQPGGLQFF. CDR3 coding DNA: TGTGCCAGTTCCCAACCCGGAGGTTTGCAGTTCTTC.

This chain uses TRBV18 with TRBJ2-1; 10 bases align to TRBD2. CDR1 is KGHSH, CDR2 LQKENI, per germline. The CDR3 covers 15 residues. Losses at the gene ends were 0 bases for V and 7 bases for J; bases not matched to a gene: 3. CDR3 DNA sequence: TGTGCCAGCTCACCACCTAGCGGGGGGAGAAATGAGCAGTTCTTC. Protein: CASSPPSGGRNEQFF. The full variable domain, rest sourced from reference TRBV18 and TRBJ2-1, is NAGVMQNPRHLVRRRGQEARLRCSPMKGHSHVYWYRQLPEEGLKFMVYLQKENIIDESGMPKERFSAEFPKEGPSILRIQQVVRGDSAAYFCASSPPSGGRNEQFFGPGTRLTVL.

This sequence joins TRBV11-2 and TRBJ1-2; a possible D gene is TRBD1 (5 bases). The CDR3 is made up of 16 amino acids. The V gene's germline CDR1 is SGHAT and CDR2 FQNNGV. V lost 5 bases, J lost 4 bases, and 20 bases lay in between. CDR3 region: CASSPRTRATAYGYTF. The DNA for the CDR3 is TGTGCCAGCAGCCCGCGCACCAGGGCGACAGCCTATGGCTACACCTTC. The whole variable domain, remainder taken from reference TRBV11-2 and TRBJ1-2, is EAGVAQSPRYKIIEKRQSVAFWCNPISGHATLYWYQQILGQGPKLLIQFQNNGVVDDSQLPKDRFSAERLKGVDSTLKIQPAKLEDSAVYLCASSPRTRATAYGYTFGSGTRLTVV.

The chain employs TRBV20-1 and TRBJ2-4; D is tentatively TRBD1 or TRBD2 (5 bases each). V gave up 0 bases and J gave up 3 bases, with 18 bases separating them. The CDR3 is 17 residues long. Germline V gene sequence: CDR1 DFQATT, CDR2 SNEGSKA (reference sequence). The CDR3 DNA follows: TGCAGTGCTAGAGATTCAGGTACCGGGACGAGCAAAAACATTCAGTACTTC. As protein: CSARDSGTGTSKNIQYF.

The chain recombines TRBV18 with TRBJ2-5; D is possibly TRBD1 (6 bases). V lost 4 bases to trimming and J lost 4 bases, with 7 bases between them. The CDR3 consists of 12 residues. Per the germline V gene, CDR1 is KGHSH and CDR2 is LQKENI. The CDR3 DNA is TGTGCCAGCTCACGAGGGGGAGAGACCCAGTACTTC. This encodes CASSRGGETQYF.

The genes are TRBV20-1 and TRBJ1-5; 8 bases agree with TRBD1. The trim removed 6 bases at V and 4 bases at J, leaving 11 bases unmatched. CDR3 size: 15 residues. Per germline, CDR1 DFQATT and CDR2 SNEGSKA (reference sequence). CDR3 protein: CSAPTGQGWNQPQHF. The DNA for the CDR3 is TGCAGTGCCCCGACCGGACAGGGATGGAATCAGCCCCAGCATTTT.

Concerning this clonotype: The germline gene is not matched at one end of the junction; a read error may be the cause. The chain carries TRBV4-2 and TRBJ1-4, with D hard to call. This CDR3 has 11 amino acids. Germline values: CDR1 LGHNA, CDR2 YNFKEQ. CDR3 sequence reads: CASRREEKLSF. The CDR3 DNA is TGTGCCAGCAGACGGGAGGAAAAACTGTCTTTT.

A remark on this clonotype: The DNA is left out, because the CDR3 cannot be placed on it with certainty; the CDR3 is given as TCRdb lists it. V usage is TRBV21-1 and J usage is TRBJ1-2. TRBV21-1 is noted as a pseudogene. The CDR3 length is 16 residues, termini included. This CDR3 reads CASSKGRVSSNYGCTF.

V usage is TRBV6-1 and J usage is TRBJ2-3; D unclear. Germline CDR1 is MNHNS and CDR2 is SASEGT. V lost 6 bases, J lost 5 bases, and 12 bases lay in between. This CDR3 region has 13 residues. The CDR3 coding sequence is TGTGCCAGCAGCCGACCTACGGTAGATACGCAGTATTTT. It yields the protein CASSRPTVDTQYF.

This clonotype was counted between two and nine times. The chain carries TRBV14 and TRBJ1-4, with D unclear. Germline V gives CDR1 SGHDN, CDR2 FVKESK. V lost 4 bases, J lost 3 bases, and 15 bases lay in between. This CDR3 region has 16 residues. The CDR3 here is CASSPALKQSNEKLFF. CDR3 bases: TGTGCCAGCAGCCCAGCCTTAAAACAGTCTAATGAAAAACTGTTTTTT.

This clonotype was seen a few times. The chain has TRBV7-2 and TRBJ2-1; 7 nucleotides line up with TRBD1. This CDR3 is built from 16 residues. From germline, CDR1 is SGHTA and CDR2 FQGNSA. After removal of 5 bases from V and 5 bases from J, the junction contained 12 bases not matched to a gene. CDR3 in DNA: TGTGCCAGCAGCCCCCGACAGGGATTAGTTGACAATGAGCAGTTCTTC. Translating gives CASSPRQGLVDNEQFF.

This chain uses TRBV28 with TRBJ1-5; D is perhaps TRBD1 (5 bases). The germline CDR1 and CDR2 sequences are MDHEN and SYDVKM. Trimming shortened V by 4 bases and J by 6 bases, and 19 bases separated the two germline ends. This CDR3 has 16 residues. The CDR3 loop reads CASSSRAGAVVQPQHF. CDR3 in DNA: TGTGCCAGCAGTTCCAGGGCGGGAGCAGTCGTTCAGCCCCAGCATTTT.

The chain uses TRBV9 and TRBJ1-5, with D possibly TRBD1 on 5 matching bases. Germline CDR1 is SGDLS and CDR2 is YYNGEE. Between the trimmed V and J ends, which lost 6 bases and 5 bases, there was a span of 18 bases. The CDR3 runs to 15 residues. Here the CDR3 DNA reads TGTGCCAGCAACCACTCCGGGGGGAGAGATCAGCCCCAGCATTTT. It specifies CASNHSGGRDQPQHF.

This clonotype was seen more than once but under ten times. The chain joins TRBV20-1 to TRBJ2-5, with 12 bases fitting TRBD1. The V segment lost 1 base and the J segment 2 bases; nucleotides outside the gene matches: 11. The CDR3 is 18 amino acids. The germline V gene encodes CDR1 DFQATT and CDR2 SNEGSKA (reference sequence). The CDR3 coding sequence is TGCAGTGCTAGAGGTGGGACAGGGGGCTATATAGGACAAGAGACCCAGTACTTC. It specifies CSARGGTGGYIGQETQYF.

The rearrangement links TRBV5-1 to TRBJ1-1, with TRBD1 matching over 7 bases. This CDR3 comprises 14 residues. Germline CDR1 SGHRS, CDR2 YFSETQ. With 0 bases clipped from V and 3 bases from J, the junction kept 2 bases outside the gene matches. CDR3 amino acids: CASSLVGTDTEAFF. The DNA for the CDR3 is TGCGCCAGCAGCTTGGTGGGGACAGACACTGAAGCTTTCTTT.

This clonotype was seen more than once but under ten times. The V call is TRBV18, the J call TRBJ1-5; 7 bases align to TRBD1. Germline V lookup: CDR1 KGHSH, CDR2 LQKENI. With 5 bases clipped from V and 2 bases from J, the junction kept 6 bases outside the gene matches. CDR3 length: 15 residues. CDR3 in amino acids: CASSEQGFGNQPQHF. CDR3 nucleotide sequence: TGTGCCAGCTCAGAACAGGGGTTCGGCAATCAGCCCCAGCATTTT.

V and J are TRBV28 and TRBJ2-3; 7 bases match TRBD1. The germline gives CDR1 MDHEN, CDR2 SYDVKM. V was clipped by 6 bases and J by 5 bases; unmatched bases: 8. The CDR3 has 14 amino acids. CDR3 amino acids: CASSKQGYRDTQYF. CDR3 DNA sequence: TGTGCCAGCAGCAAACAGGGGTACAGAGATACGCAGTATTTT.

In DNA, the CDR3 is TGTGCCAGCAGATCGACAGGGGAAGGGTATGGCTACACCTTC. Its translation is CASRSTGEGYGYTF. This chain joins TRBV11-2 and TRBJ1-2, with TRBD1 matching over 8 bases. Per the germline V gene, CDR1 is SGHAT and CDR2 is FQNNGV. There are 14 residues in the CDR3. The V gene end was trimmed by 6 bases and the J gene end by 5 bases; junction bases not matched to a gene: 8.

The J gene is TRBJ1-5, the V gene TRBV20-1; no firm D call. Between the trimmed V and J ends, which lost 0 bases and 13 bases, there was a span of 16 bases. Per the germline V gene, CDR1 is DFQATT and CDR2 is SNEGSKA (reference sequence). The CDR3 runs to 13 residues. The CDR3: CSARDPSTLRQHF. CDR3 sequence (DNA): TGCAGTGCTAGAGATCCCAGTACTCTCAGGCAGCATTTT.

This chain uses TRBV4-3 with TRBJ1-5; maybe TRBD1 (5 bases). Per the germline V gene, CDR1 is LGHNA and CDR2 is YSLEER. This CDR3 has 15 residues. The germline V and J ends were trimmed by 1 base and 6 bases, with 13 bases remaining between them. For the CDR3, the DNA is TGCGCCAGCAGCCAAGCTTCAGGGTTGGGTCAGCCCCAGCATTTT. Translated: CASSQASGLGQPQHF.

CDR3 sequence: CAVRDRGLDYGYTF. The CDR3, as DNA: TGTGCCGTCCGGGACAGGGGTTTAGACTATGGCTACACCTTC. The rearrangement links TRBV15 to TRBJ1-2, with 10 nucleotides matching TRBD1. With V trimmed by 11 bases and J by 3 bases, 9 bases remained unmatched. This CDR3 is 14 amino acids long. The germline gives CDR1 LNHNV, CDR2 YYDKDF (reference sequence).

The CDR3 spells CASDRGSLGNTEAFF. The CDR3 bases are TGTGCCAGCGACAGGGGTTCCCTTGGGAACACTGAAGCTTTCTTT. This chain uses TRBV19 with TRBJ1-1, with TRBD1 identical over 8 bases. The V gene end was trimmed by 9 bases and the J gene end by 1 base; junction bases not matched to a gene: 10. Germline V gene sequence: CDR1 LNHDA, CDR2 SQIVND (reference sequence). This CDR3 has 15 amino acids.

The chain carries TRBV6-1 and TRBJ1-3, with D unclear. The ends were cut back, 8 bases at V and 2 bases at J, with 7 bases in the middle. This CDR3 has 12 residues. The germline V gene has CDR1 MNHNS and CDR2 SASEGT. CDR3 sequence: CASGVTGNTIYF. CDR3 coding DNA: TGTGCCAGCGGAGTCACTGGAAACACCATATATTTT.

The gene calls are TRBV7-3 and TRBJ2-3; 7 bases fit TRBD1. Germline loops: CDR1 SGHTA, CDR2 FQGTGA. CDR3 size: 14 residues. V trimming: 4 bases; J trimming: 4 bases; junction bases outside the gene matches: 5. In DNA form, the CDR3 reads TGTGCCAGCAGCTCGGGGACAGCGGCAGATACGCAGTATTTT. This sequence encodes CASSSGTAADTQYF.

CDR3 protein: CASSLPTGSGEKLFF. In DNA form, the CDR3 reads TGTGCCAGTAGCCTACCGACAGGGAGTGGGGAAAAACTGTTTTTT. V gene TRBV19 combines with J gene TRBJ1-4; 7 bases fit TRBD1. Germline V gene sequence: CDR1 LNHDA, CDR2 SQIVND (reference sequence). The CDR3 sequence is 15 residues long. Trimming cost V 6 bases and J 8 bases; bases outside gene matches: 12.

This sequence joins TRBV7-2 and TRBJ2-5; 10 positions agree with TRBD2. The CDR3 spans 16 residues. Unmatched junction bases numbered 7, after V lost 4 bases and J lost 2 bases. Per germline, CDR1 SGHTA and CDR2 FQGNSA. CDR3 region: CASSWSSGRGQETQYF. CDR3 nucleotide sequence: TGTGCCAGCAGCTGGTCCAGCGGGAGGGGTCAAGAGACCCAGTACTTC.

The chain has TRBV2 and TRBJ2-5; tentatively, D is TRBD2 (6 bases). Germline values: CDR1 SNHLY, CDR2 FYNNEI. The CDR3 length is 12 residues. Deletions cut 5 bases from V and 13 bases from J, with 17 bases between. CDR3 amino acids: CASSPAGSFAYF. DNA of the CDR3: TGTGCCAGCAGTCCCGCCGGGAGCTTTGCGTACTTC.

The chain links TRBV20-1 to TRBJ1-1, with a weak D call TRBD1 (5 bases). Germline loops: CDR1 DFQATT, CDR2 SNEGSKA (reference sequence). This CDR3 is 14 amino acids long. Trimming removed 2 bases at V and 0 bases at J, with 10 bases between. Here the CDR3 DNA reads TGCAGTGCTAGAAAACAGGACATGAACACTGAAGCTTTCTTT. Translation: CSARKQDMNTEAFF.